The present T cell receptor (beta chain) was sequenced within a study of shared clonotypes between healthy human individuals. Regarding the study as a whole: With few donors, the genetic and exposure-history diversity represented was limited. Shared clonotypes across all four donors exceeded non-shared ones in generation probability.

In regard to this clone: Its antigen is unknown.

Clones were sequenced by immunoSEQ multiplex PCR, and TCRdb holds only the in-frame ones, with some missing. The sample lists some 2.4 million clones; roughly 93% were seen once. This CDR3 has 14 amino acids. V was clipped by 7 bases and J by 6 bases, with 19 bases between them. CDR1 and CDR2 (germline): MNHNS, SASEGT. Sample: naive CD4+ T cells from PBMCs. Subset of the sample: CD45RA+ positively selected. The V call is TRBV6-1, the J call TRBJ2-7; D may be TRBD1 or TRBD2 (5 bases each). The receptor was derived from a young man in good health. Some clones in this sample may be carry-over from other donors' samples. This chain's CDR3 is CASKVRGTGGEQYF. Written as DNA, the CDR3 is TGTGCCAGCAAGGTCCGCGGAACTGGGGGCGAGCAGTACTTC.